The rows below give T cell receptor beta chains drawn from one sample of a study of long-term antiretroviral therapy in people with HIV. Using immunoSEQ multiplex PCR, the repertoire was profiled, and TCRdb retains in-frame clones only, with some absent. The data contain around 15,000 clones, over 65% of them singletons. The specimen was unsorted PBMCs, collected 2.1 years after starting antiretroviral therapy. The receptor set was obtained from a man aged 40-55 years with HIV. Each CDR3 is given with its conserved first and last residue. A D gene is named only where the DNA matches it firmly. Clone size, where shown, is once, few, many, or a class for clones that have expanded.

>-|TRBV7-3|TRBJ1-1|-
TGTGCCAGCAGCCCCAGGGCACAGGGTTTGAACACTGAAGCTTTCTTT
CASSPRAQGLNTEAFF
>-|TRBV7-8|TRBJ1-2|-
TGTGCCAGCAGCTACAGCGTCTCTAACTATGGCTACACCTTC
CASSYSVSNYGYTF
>-|TRBV27|TRBJ2-5|TRBD2
TGTGCCAGCAGTCCTCGGGGGGGGCAAGAGACCCAGTACTTC
CASSPRGGQETQYF
>-|TRBV30|TRBJ1-1|TRBD1
TGTGCCTGGAGCGACAGGGTGGGAAGTGAAGCTTTCTTT
CAWSDRVGSEAFF
>-|TRBV4-1|TRBJ1-2|-
TGCGCCAGCAGCCAGGCTAACTATGGCTACACCTTC
CASSQANYGYTF
>-|TRBV5-5|TRBJ2-7|TRBD2
TGTGCCAGCAGCTTGTGGGCGGGAGGGCGCTACGAGCAGTACTTC
CASSLWAGGRYEQYF
>-|TRBV5-6|TRBJ2-6|-
TGTGCCAGCAGCTTCTACAGGGTAGGTGGGGCCAACGTCCTGACTTTC
CASSFYRVGGANVLTF
>once|TRBV23-1|TRBJ1-2|TRBD1
TGCGCCAGCAGCCCTAAAGGGGAAAGACAGGGGGCGTTGGGCTACACCTTC
CASSPKGERQGALGYTF
>-|TRBV2|TRBJ2-7|TRBD1
TGTGCCAGCAGTGACACAGGGGGCGAGGACGAGCAGTACTTC
CASSDTGGEDEQYF
>-|TRBV5-1|TRBJ2-2|TRBD1
TGCGCCAGCAGCTCTCCGGGACAGGGGGCACCCGGGGAGCTGTTTTTT
CASSSPGQGAPGELFF
>-|TRBV2|TRBJ2-7|TRBD1
TGTGCCAGCAGTGTGACAGGGTGGTACGAGCAGTACTTC
CASSVTGWYEQYF
>-|TRBV19|TRBJ2-1|-
TGTGCCAGTACCAACGGCCTCTACAATGAGCAGTTCTTC
CASTNGLYNEQFF
>-|TRBV5-1|TRBJ2-1|TRBD1
TGCGCCAGCAGCCCACCGACAGGGGTTTCCTACAATGAGCAGTTCTTC
CASSPPTGVSYNEQFF
>few|TRBV9|TRBJ1-6|-
TGTGCCAGCAGCGTAGTAGATAATTCACCCCTCCACTTT
CASSVVDNSPLHF
>-|TRBV7-9|TRBJ2-5|-
TGTGCCAGCAGCGTCCTTACGGGACAAGAGACCCAGTACTTC
CASSVLTGQETQYF
>few|TRBV28|TRBJ1-6|-
TGTGCCAGCAGTTTTCCACAGGGAGATTCACCCCTCCACTTT
CASSFPQGDSPLHF
>-|TRBV5-4|TRBJ2-7|TRBD1
TGTGCCAGCAGCTTGGGACAGGGGGCCAGAGCCTACGAGCAGTACTTC
CASSLGQGARAYEQYF
>-|TRBV5-4|TRBJ1-1|-
TGTGCCACTCTACTGGACGGGAACACTGAAGCTTTCTTT
CATLLDGNTEAFF
>-|TRBV7-9|TRBJ2-3|-
TGTGCCAGCAGCTTAGGGTGGGTCGGAGCGGATACGCAGTATTTT
CASSLGWVGADTQYF
>-|TRBV28|TRBJ2-4|TRBD1
TGTGCCAGCATCCCGCGGCAGGGGGCGGTTAAAGGCAAAAACATTCAGTACTTC
CASIPRQGAVKGKNIQYF
>once|TRBV4-1|TRBJ2-7|-
TGCGCCAGCAGCTACGGACAGACTTACGAGCAGTACTTC
CASSYGQTYEQYF
>-|TRBV9|TRBJ1-6|-
TGTGCCAGCAGCGTAGGAGGGGATAATTCACCCCTCCACTTT
CASSVGGDNSPLHF
>-|TRBV19|TRBJ1-5|-
TGTGCCAGTAGTATAGGCGGCTTGCCCCAGCATTTT
CASSIGGLPQHF
>-|TRBV7-9|TRBJ2-1|TRBD2
TGTGCCAGCAGCCGGTGGGACGGCGGGAGCCCTTACAATGAGCAGTTCTTC
CASSRWDGGSPYNEQFF
>-|TRBV5-5|TRBJ2-2|-
TGTGCCAGCAGCTTTCTCAGGGGCACCGGGGAGCTGTTTTTT
CASSFLRGTGELFF
>-|TRBV5-4|TRBJ1-6|-
TGTGCCAGCCATGTACAGAGCTCCTATAATTCACCCCTCCACTTT
CASHVQSSYNSPLHF
>few|TRBV7-8|TRBJ1-1|-
TGTGCCAGCAGCGGACAGTACACTGAAGCTTTCTTT
CASSGQYTEAFF
>few|TRBV30|TRBJ2-3|-
TGTGCCTGGAGTGGGTTAAGCACAGATACGCAGTATTTT
CAWSGLSTDTQYF
>-|TRBV12-5|TRBJ1-1|-
TGTGCTAGTGCCCCTTTGGGGGGAAACACTGAAGCTTTCTTT
CASAPLGGNTEAFF
>-|TRBV7-8|TRBJ2-1|-
TGTGCCAGCAGCTTACGGACTCTACTCGATGAGCAGTTCTTC
CASSLRTLLDEQFF
>-|TRBV12-5|TRBJ2-7|TRBD1
TGTGCTAGTGGCCCTGGACAGGCCTACGAGCAGTACTTC
CASGPGQAYEQYF
>-|TRBV18|TRBJ1-1|-
TGTGCCAGCTCAGTTGACAGGAACACTGAAGCTTTCTTT
CASSVDRNTEAFF
>few|TRBV5-1|TRBJ1-3|TRBD1
TGCGCCAGCAGCTTGGGTGGACAGGTTACTGGAAACACCATATATTTT
CASSLGGQVTGNTIYF
>once|TRBV18|TRBJ1-2|-
TGTGCCAGCTCAACCCAACAGGGCCACAGCTACCCCGGTGGGGGCTACACCTTC
CASSTQQGHSYPGGGYTF
>-|TRBV25-1|TRBJ1-4|TRBD1
TGTGCCAGCAGGGGCCCGGGACAGGGAAATGAAAAACTGTTTTTT
CASRGPGQGNEKLFF
>once|TRBV7-9|TRBJ2-4|-
TGTGCCAGCAGCTTCCCCCTAGCCCCCAAAAACATTCAGTACTTC
CASSFPLAPKNIQYF
>-|TRBV6-5|TRBJ2-7|TRBD2
TGTGCCAGCAGTTACTCTGAGGGTAGCGGGGGTTCCGAGCAGTACTTC
CASSYSEGSGGSEQYF
>few|TRBV19|TRBJ1-6|-
TGTGCCAGTAGTACAACAGGGCAAGGCTCACCCCTCCACTTT
CASSTTGQGSPLHF
>-|TRBV5-5|TRBJ2-5|-
TGTGCCAGCAGCTTATCCGGGACCCAAGAGACCCAGTACTTC
CASSLSGTQETQYF
>-|TRBV7-8|TRBJ2-5|-
TGTGCCAGCAGCACGGGCTTAAAGGAGACCCAGTACTTC
CASSTGLKETQYF
>-|TRBV9|TRBJ2-3|TRBD2
TGTGCCAGCAGCTCCTATTGGGGGGGGTCAACAGATACGCAGTATTTT
CASSSYWGGSTDTQYF
>-|TRBV7-6|TRBJ2-1|TRBD2
TGTGCCAGCAGCTTAGGGGAGGGTCCCTACAATGAGCAGTTCTTC
CASSLGEGPYNEQFF
>once|TRBV6-1|TRBJ1-2|-
TGTGCCAGCAGCGCTCTAGGAGGCTATGGCTACACCTTC
CASSALGGYGYTF
>-|TRBV5-4|TRBJ2-1|TRBD2
TGTGCCAGCAGCTTTAATTTGCGGGGGGGGCAAGCTGAGCAGTTCTTC
CASSFNLRGGQAEQFF
>-|TRBV5-1|TRBJ1-4|TRBD1
TGCGCCAGCAGCTCAGGGGGCCTGGGGGAAAAACTGTTTTTT
CASSSGGLGEKLFF
>-|TRBV2|TRBJ1-1|-
TGTGCCACCTTGCCGGGGTATTCTGGAGCTTTCTTT
CATLPGYSGAFF
>-|TRBV6-6|TRBJ1-6|TRBD1
TGTGCCAGCAGTTTTGGGACAGGAAATTCACCCCTCCACTTT
CASSFGTGNSPLHF
>-|TRBV7-9|TRBJ1-2|TRBD1
TGTGCCAGCAGCCCGGGACAGCCCTCGCTCAGGGGCTACACCTTC
CASSPGQPSLRGYTF
>-|TRBV10-3|TRBJ1-1|TRBD1
TGTGCCATCAGTGTTACGGGACAGGGAATAGCAGGAGAAGCTTTCTTT
CAISVTGQGIAGEAFF